The 27 T cell receptor beta chains below come from one sample, sequenced in a study of OX40 agonist ivuxolimab in advanced cancers. Only in-frame clones appear in the TCRdb table, and some are missing; sequencing was by immunoSEQ multiplex PCR. The repertoire holds tens of thousands of clones, with about 90% as singletons. The sequencing used CD4+ or CD8+ T cells sorted from blood, collected in a trial of the OX40 agonist ivuxolimab. The receptors were gathered from an adult with an advanced solid tumor such as melanoma, head and neck, liver or kidney cancer.

The chain joins TRBV7-2 to TRBJ1-5; D call uncertain. The CDR3 length is 13 residues. The germline CDR1 and CDR2 sequences are SGHTA and FQGNSA. V lost 0 bases and J 7 bases, leaving 7 bases between the germline ends. The CDR3 sequence is CASSLALEQPQHF. The CDR3 DNA sequence: TGTGCCAGCAGCTTAGCTCTAGAACAGCCCCAGCATTTT.

The chain is built from TRBV28 and TRBJ2-3, with a tentative D call TRBD1 (5 bases). V shed 6 bases and J shed 2 bases, with 12 bases lying between them. Germline V gives CDR1 MDHEN, CDR2 SYDVKM. The CDR3 loop spans 14 amino acids. The CDR3 protein is CASRSQGFTDTQYF. CDR3 in DNA: TGTGCCAGCAGATCGCAGGGTTTCACAGATACGCAGTATTTT.

This clone was detected once. The chain combines TRBV28 with TRBJ1-5, with 7 bases that match TRBD1. The CDR3 loop spans 15 amino acids. Germline CDR1 MDHEN, CDR2 SYDVKM. V trimming: 7 bases; J trimming: 7 bases; junction bases outside the gene matches: 13. The CDR3 sequence: CASKPTDREFQPQHF. CDR3 bases: TGTGCCAGCAAACCAACTGACAGGGAATTCCAGCCCCAGCATTTT.

The V gene is TRBV7-9, the J gene TRBJ1-2, with TRBD1 as a possible D gene (5 bases). Trimming pared 5 bases from V and 7 bases from J, leaving 11 bases between. The CDR3 sequence is 12 residues long. The germline V gene encodes CDR1 SEHNR and CDR2 FQNEAQ (reference sequence). The CDR3 spells CASSQQGGGYTF. CDR3 in DNA: TGTGCCAGCAGCCAGCAGGGAGGTGGCTACACCTTC.

The V call is TRBV19, the J call TRBJ1-5; D is possibly TRBD1 (5 bases). Trimming removed 6 bases at V and 4 bases at J, with 10 bases between. This CDR3 has 13 amino acids. Germline values: CDR1 LNHDA, CDR2 SQIVND (reference sequence). CDR3 in amino acids: CASRAGGNQPQHF. In DNA, the CDR3 is TGTGCCAGTAGGGCGGGGGGGAATCAGCCCCAGCATTTT.

The chain recombines TRBV19 with TRBJ2-7; 9 bases match TRBD2. Germline assignment: CDR1 LNHDA and CDR2 SQIVND (reference sequence). The V segment lost 4 bases and the J segment 2 bases; nucleotides outside the gene matches: 6. The CDR3 covers 15 residues. DNA for the CDR3: TGTGCCAGTAGTACCTTAGCGGGAGCACCCTACGAGCAGTACTTC. Its protein is CASSTLAGAPYEQYF.

This clone came up once. The CDR3 here is CASSLNPGQSTSEQYF. The CDR3 nucleotides read TGCGCCAGCAGCCTTAACCCGGGACAGAGTACGTCGGAGCAGTACTTC. V is TRBV5-1 and J is TRBJ2-7; 7 bases fit TRBD1. Germline CDR1 SGHRS, CDR2 YFSETQ. The V and J ends lost 4 bases and 7 bases, in that order; junction bases with no gene match: 17. The CDR3 covers 16 residues.

The chain links TRBV28 to TRBJ2-1; unclear D gene. Per germline, CDR1 MDHEN and CDR2 SYDVKM. CDR3 length: 14 residues. V shed 6 bases and J shed 10 bases, with 19 bases lying between them. CDR3 in amino acids: CASSVSSPLGEQFF. The CDR3 coding sequence is TGTGCCAGCAGCGTCTCGAGCCCCTTGGGGGAGCAGTTCTTC.

This chain uses TRBV7-6 with TRBJ2-7, with D perhaps matching TRBD1 (5 bases). The CDR3 extends over 12 amino acids. V was trimmed by 2 bases and J by 9 bases, leaving 11 bases between them. From germline, CDR1 is SGHVS and CDR2 FNYEAQ. CDR3 loop: CASSLTRQRQYF. The CDR3 coding sequence is TGTGCCAGCAGCTTAACGCGACAGAGGCAGTACTTC.

V and J are TRBV9 and TRBJ1-4; no definite D call. This CDR3 comprises 16 residues. Germline V CDR1 and CDR2: SGDLS, YYNGEE. The V and J ends lost 4 bases and 4 bases respectively, with 17 bases between them. CDR3 region: CASSYGPKGFNEKLFF. DNA of the CDR3: TGTGCCAGCAGCTACGGACCCAAGGGCTTTAATGAAAAACTGTTTTTT.

The chain has TRBV7-8 and TRBJ2-7, with D possibly being TRBD1 (5 bases). V lost 0 bases, J lost 7 bases, and 10 bases lay in between. Germline CDR1 is SGHVS and CDR2 is FQNEAQ. This CDR3 spans 13 amino acids. CDR3 loop: CASSLAAGKEQYF. The CDR3 DNA sequence: TGTGCCAGCAGCTTAGCCGCAGGGAAGGAGCAGTACTTC.

This chain uses TRBV28 with TRBJ2-7; tentatively, D is TRBD1 or TRBD2 (6 bases each). Germline V CDR1 and CDR2: MDHEN, SYDVKM. The V end was cut by 4 bases, the J end by 7 bases, with 14 bases between. The CDR3 has 13 residues. The CDR3 DNA follows: TGTGCCAGCAGTTCTGGGGGGCTGGGAGAGCAGTACTTC. Encoded protein: CASSSGGLGEQYF.

To note about this clone: The identical CDR3 is also encoded by other nucleotide sequences in the sample. This rearrangement joins TRBV5-1 to TRBJ2-7, with D hard to call. Between the trimmed V and J ends, which lost 0 bases and 2 bases, there was a span of 6 bases. This CDR3 region has 13 residues. Germline V gene data show CDR1 as SGHRS and CDR2 as YFSETQ. Here the CDR3 DNA reads TGCGCCAGCAGCTTGGGCTCTCCCTACGAGCAGTACTTC. Its protein is CASSLGSPYEQYF.

V is TRBV2 and J is TRBJ2-5; D not certain. Germline V gene data show CDR1 as SNHLY and CDR2 as FYNNEI. V lost 4 bases, J lost 5 bases, and 17 bases lay in between. CDR3 length: 15 amino acids. For the CDR3, the DNA is TGTGCCAGCAGTGTGTTTGGCCTGGTATGGGAGACCCAGTACTTC. Amino acid sequence: CASSVFGLVWETQYF.

The V call is TRBV10-2, the J call TRBJ2-7, with a weak D call TRBD1 (6 bases). Germline loops: CDR1 WSHSY, CDR2 SAAADI. The V gene lost 0 bases and the J gene lost 7 bases, with 16 bases spanning the gap. The CDR3 consists of 15 residues. CDR3 protein: CASSESGTGTREQYF. CDR3 coding DNA: TGCGCCAGCAGTGAGTCGGGGACGGGGACAAGGGAGCAGTACTTC.

The rearrangement joins TRBV19 to TRBJ1-4, with 11 bases matching TRBD1. This CDR3 is 15 amino acids long. The V segment lost 5 bases and the J segment 8 bases; nucleotides outside the gene matches: 7. Germline V gives CDR1 LNHDA, CDR2 SQIVND (reference sequence). The CDR3 bases are TGTGCCAGTAGTGATTGGACAGGGGGCGAAGAAAAACTGTTTTTT. Its translation: CASSDWTGGEEKLFF.

V gene TRBV6-6 combines with J gene TRBJ1-2, with D unclear. The V gene's germline CDR1 is MNHNY and CDR2 SVGAGI (reference sequence). With 6 bases removed from V and 7 bases from J, the gap between germline ends came to 21 bases. This CDR3 contains 15 residues. The CDR3 protein is CASRPPLGLFPGYTF. For the CDR3, the DNA is TGTGCCAGCAGACCCCCGTTGGGTCTCTTCCCTGGCTACACCTTC.

The chain is built from TRBV6-6 and TRBJ2-7; D gene uncertain. Trimming stripped 0 bases from V and 7 bases from J, with 10 bases between. Germline V gene sequence: CDR1 MNHNY, CDR2 SVGAGI (reference sequence). The CDR3 covers 13 residues. The CDR3 loop is CASSYSRIGEQYF. As DNA, the CDR3 is TGTGCCAGCAGTTACTCGAGGATTGGGGAGCAGTACTTC.

This sequence joins TRBV2 and TRBJ2-7; tentatively, D is TRBD1 (5 bases). V was pared by 4 bases and J by 5 bases, with 6 bases between. The CDR3 extends over 11 amino acids. Per the germline V gene, CDR1 is SNHLY and CDR2 is FYNNEI. CDR3 sequence (DNA): TGTGCCAGCAGTGTACAGGACGAGCAGTACTTC. As protein: CASSVQDEQYF. Using reference TRBV2 and TRBJ2-7 for the parts outside the CDR3, the full variable domain is EPEVTQTPSHQVTQMGQEVILRCVPISNHLYFYWYRQILGQKVEFLVSFYNNEISEKSEIFDDQFSVERPDGSNFTLKIRSTKLEDSAMYFCASSVQDEQYFGPGTRLTVT.

The chain has TRBV25-1 and TRBJ2-7, with D unclear. The CDR3 consists of 13 residues. From germline, CDR1 is MGHDK and CDR2 SYGVNS. Between the trimmed V and J ends, which lost 5 bases and 5 bases, there was a span of 13 bases. DNA of the CDR3: TGTGCCAGCAGTCCCCCAAACATCCACGAGCAGTACTTC. Translation gives CASSPPNIHEQYF.

The chain has TRBV18 and TRBJ2-5; 7 bases agree with TRBD1. V dropped 4 bases and J dropped 3; count of bases not matched to a gene: 5. This CDR3 contains 14 residues. Per the germline V gene, CDR1 is KGHSH and CDR2 is LQKENI. CDR3 nucleotide sequence: TGTGCCAGCTCACGACGTACAGGGGAAGAGACCCAGTACTTC. Translation gives CASSRRTGEETQYF.

This chain connects TRBV19 to TRBJ1-5; no clear D. V gave up 5 bases and J gave up 6 bases, with 11 bases separating them. This CDR3 region has 13 residues. Germline V CDR1 and CDR2: LNHDA, SQIVND (reference sequence). The CDR3 DNA is TGTGCCAGTAGTTTGTTAGGGTTTCAGCCCCAGCATTTT. Translation: CASSLLGFQPQHF.

This clone was seen only once. This rearrangement joins TRBV12-5 to TRBJ2-4, with D perhaps TRBD1 or TRBD2 (5 bases each). The CDR3 sequence is 14 residues long. V shed 3 bases and J shed 3 bases, with 9 bases lying between them. Germline V gene sequence: CDR1 LGHNT, CDR2 FRNRAP. CDR3 bases: TGTGCTAGTGGTTTCTGGGACGTCAAAAACATTCAGTACTTC. Translating it yields CASGFWDVKNIQYF.

The chain joins TRBV7-8 to TRBJ1-1, with 10 bases fitting TRBD1. Trimming removed 4 bases from V and 0 bases from J; junction bases left unmatched: 8. The CDR3 consists of 17 residues. Germline V gene lookup returns CDR1 SGHVS and CDR2 FQNEAQ. CDR3 nucleotides: TGTGCCAGCAGCTCTTTAGGGGGGACAGGGGTGAACACTGAAGCTTTCTTT. It specifies CASSSLGGTGVNTEAFF. The whole variable domain, remainder taken from reference TRBV7-8 and TRBJ1-1, is GAGVSQSPRYKVAKRGQDVALRCDPISGHVSLFWYQQALGQGPEFLTYFQNEAQLDKSGLPSDRFFAERPEGSVSTLKIQRTQQEDSAVYLCASSSLGGTGVNTEAFFGQGTRLTVV.

The chain combines TRBV28 with TRBJ1-4; no clear D gene. Germline CDR1 and CDR2: MDHEN and SYDVKM. With 6 bases removed from V and 8 bases from J, the gap between germline ends came to 10 bases. This CDR3 is built from 12 residues. CDR3 amino acids: CASRRGGEKLFF. The CDR3 DNA sequence: TGTGCCAGCAGGCGGGGAGGAGAAAAACTGTTTTTT.

V usage is TRBV11-2 and J usage is TRBJ2-1, with TRBD1 as a possible D gene (5 bases). This CDR3 has 12 residues. The germline CDR1 and CDR2 sequences are SGHAT and FQNNGV. Trimming removed 1 base at V and 11 bases at J, with 9 bases between. The CDR3 bases are TGTGCCAGCAGCTTAGGGCAGGGCCAGCAGTTCTTC. This translates into CASSLGQGQQFF.

V and J are TRBV10-3 and TRBJ2-1; 8 bases are shared with TRBD1. Germline V gene lookup returns CDR1 ENHRY and CDR2 SYGVKD. This CDR3 is built from 15 residues. Trimming removed 1 base from V and 8 bases from J; junction bases left unmatched: 7. CDR3 loop: CAISEFDRGGDEQFF. DNA for the CDR3: TGTGCCATCAGTGAGTTCGACAGGGGTGGCGATGAGCAGTTCTTC.